A single sample gave rise to the 24 T cell receptor beta chains below, sequenced in a study of technical replicates of blood from several donors. This table comes from immunoSEQ multiplex PCR, and its TCRdb copy is limited to in-frame clones, with some not included. Among fewer than 100,000 clones listed, 90% to 96% were seen once. The sequencing sample was made of T cells isolated from PBMCs. Every receptor here comes from a human donor in good health.

The CDR3 sequence is CASSAAPGGPHNEQFF. The CDR3 DNA sequence: TGTGCCAGCAGCGCCGCCCCAGGAGGGCCCCACAATGAGCAGTTCTTC. This chain links TRBV9 with TRBJ2-1; maybe TRBD2 (6 bases). The CDR3 contains 16 residues. Per the germline V gene, CDR1 is SGDLS and CDR2 is YYNGEE. Trimming stripped 3 bases from V and 5 bases from J, with 18 bases between.

This chain links TRBV2 with TRBJ2-1; TRBD1 matches at 12 bases. Losses at the gene ends were 6 bases for V and 4 bases for J; bases not matched to a gene: 4. Germline loops: CDR1 SNHLY, CDR2 FYNNEI. This CDR3 contains 15 residues. The DNA for the CDR3 is TGTGCCAGCAGCCGGGACAGGGGGCTTTACAATGAGCAGTTCTTC. Encoded protein: CASSRDRGLYNEQFF.

V and J are TRBV7-8 and TRBJ1-3; no definite D call. Germline loops: CDR1 SGHVS, CDR2 FQNEAQ. This CDR3 is 12 amino acids long. The V end lost 8 bases, the J end lost 0 bases, and 5 bases lay between the germline ends. The CDR3 DNA follows: TGTGCCAGCGCGATCTCTGGAAACACCATATATTTT. Translation: CASAISGNTIYF.

This clone was seen just once. J is TRBJ1-1 and V is TRBV5-4; D call uncertain. V was trimmed by 4 bases and J by 0 bases, leaving 7 bases between them. Germline V gene sequence: CDR1 SGHNT, CDR2 YYREEE (reference sequence). There are 13 residues in the CDR3. CDR3 sequence reads: CASSPGLNTEAFF. Here the CDR3 DNA reads TGTGCCAGCAGCCCAGGATTGAACACTGAAGCTTTCTTT.

CDR3 sequence reads: CASSTPSTGAEAFF. The CDR3 coding sequence is TGTGCCAGCAGTACCCCGTCGACAGGGGCGGAAGCTTTCTTT. The chain has TRBV28 and TRBJ1-1; 8 nucleotides match TRBD1. Germline CDR1 reads MDHEN; CDR2 reads SYDVKM. V shed 5 bases, J shed 8 bases, and the junction held 10 bases outside the gene matches. This CDR3 spans 14 amino acids.

This chain connects TRBV5-1 to TRBJ1-1, with TRBD1 as a possible D gene (5 bases). This CDR3 has 17 residues. The V end was cut by 1 base, the J end by 2 bases, with 18 bases between. Germline CDR1 is SGHRS and CDR2 is YFSETQ. The chain's CDR3 is CASSLLSGWAKNTEAFF. CDR3 bases: TGCGCCAGCAGCTTGTTGTCAGGGTGGGCGAAAAACACTGAAGCTTTCTTT.

J is TRBJ2-1 and V is TRBV7-8; 10 bases line up with TRBD2. The CDR3 runs 22 residues. CDR1 is SGHVS and CDR2 is FQNEAQ in the germline V gene. J was trimmed by 9 bases and V by 2 bases; bases with no gene match: 28. CDR3 nucleotides: TGTGCCAGCAGCTTATGGATTATGAGGGTTACTAGCGGGAACGGTCTCTCGGGTGAGCAGTTCTTC. This translates into CASSLWIMRVTSGNGLSGEQFF.

A few counts support this clone. The rearrangement uses TRBV5-4 and TRBJ1-1; 10 nucleotides agree with TRBD1. The junction had 5 bases not matched to a gene; V was cut back by 3 bases and J by 3 bases. CDR1 is SGHNT, CDR2 YYREEE, per germline (reference sequence). The CDR3 contains 15 residues. The CDR3 bases are TGTGCCAGCAGCTCAAGACAGGGGGCGTACACTGAAGCTTTCTTT. This translates into CASSSRQGAYTEAFF.

Remarks on this clone: The junction shows a germline mismatch at one end, possibly a read error. J is TRBJ2-7 and V is TRBV5-1, with D tentatively TRBD2 (5 bases). The germline V gene encodes CDR1 SGHRS and CDR2 YFSETQ. This CDR3 has 13 amino acids. CDR3 protein: CASSLEASYDRRF. The CDR3 nucleotides read TGCGCCAGCAGCTTGGAGGCTAGCTATGATCGGCGCTTC.

DNA for the CDR3: TGTGCCAGCAGTTTATCGCGGTCCTACGAGCAGTACTTC. Translation: CASSLSRSYEQYF. The rearrangement joins TRBV6-5 to TRBJ2-7; D not resolved. The germline CDR1 and CDR2 sequences are MNHEY and SVGAGI. V lost 4 bases and J 1 base, leaving 8 bases between the germline ends. The CDR3 totals 13 residues.

This chain uses TRBV19 with TRBJ1-1, with a weak D call TRBD1 (6 bases). CDR3 length: 16 residues. Germline loops: CDR1 LNHDA, CDR2 SQIVND (reference sequence). V was pared by 7 bases and J by 2 bases, with 20 bases between. CDR3 nucleotide sequence: TGTGCCAGTAAGTATACTCTGGACAGCCTAAACACTGAAGCTTTCTTT. Translated, it gives CASKYTLDSLNTEAFF.

The gene calls are TRBV9 and TRBJ2-5, with a weak D call TRBD2 (6 bases). Germline V lookup: CDR1 SGDLS, CDR2 YYNGEE. This CDR3 comprises 14 residues. V shed 0 bases and J shed 2 bases, with 8 bases lying between them. The CDR3: CASSVVSGQETQYF. For the CDR3, the DNA is TGTGCCAGCAGCGTAGTTAGCGGACAAGAGACCCAGTACTTC.

Here the CDR3 reads CASSDTISYEQYF. DNA of the CDR3: TGTGCCAGCAGCGACACAATAAGCTACGAGCAGTACTTC. The chain combines TRBV7-8 with TRBJ2-7; no clear D. The V and J ends lost 5 bases and 3 bases respectively, with 11 bases between them. The germline V gene encodes CDR1 SGHVS and CDR2 FQNEAQ. The CDR3 sequence is 13 residues long. Based on the CDR3 plus reference TRBV7-8 and TRBJ2-7, the full variable domain is GAGVSQSPRYKVAKRGQDVALRCDPISGHVSLFWYQQALGQGPEFLTYFQNEAQLDKSGLPSDRFFAERPEGSVSTLKIQRTQQEDSAVYLCASSDTISYEQYFGPGTRLTVT.

The chain links TRBV5-1 to TRBJ2-7; TRBD2 aligns across 13 bases. CDR3 length: 14 residues. With V trimmed by 4 bases and J by 5 bases, 3 bases remained unmatched. From germline, CDR1 is SGHRS and CDR2 YFSETQ. CDR3 sequence (DNA): TGCGCCAGCAGCCTCGGGACTAGCGGGAACGAGCAGTACTTC. Translated, it gives CASSLGTSGNEQYF.

The rearrangement joins TRBV28 to TRBJ1-2; unclear D gene. Germline loops: CDR1 MDHEN, CDR2 SYDVKM. The germline V and J ends were trimmed by 3 bases and 4 bases, with 12 bases remaining between them. This CDR3 spans 14 amino acids. This CDR3 reads CASSFEGSGYGYTF. The DNA for the CDR3 is TGTGCCAGCAGTTTTGAGGGATCTGGCTATGGCTACACCTTC.

The CDR3 nucleotides are TGTGCCAGCAGTTTATTAAAGGGGGCGGATGGAAACACCATATATTTT. This gives the protein CASSLLKGADGNTIYF. This chain connects TRBV28 to TRBJ1-3; 7 nucleotides match TRBD1. From germline, CDR1 is MDHEN and CDR2 SYDVKM. After removal of 1 base from V and 3 bases from J, the junction contained 6 bases not matched to a gene. The CDR3 has 16 amino acids.

The chain uses TRBV28 and TRBJ2-3, with D perhaps TRBD1 (6 bases). CDR3 size: 13 residues. Between the trimmed V and J ends, which lost 2 bases and 8 bases, there was a span of 11 bases. CDR1 MDHEN and CDR2 SYDVKM come from the germline V gene. The CDR3 is CASSLAGVGTQYF. The DNA of the CDR3 is TGTGCCAGCAGTTTAGCAGGGGTGGGTACGCAGTATTTT.

J is TRBJ2-7 and V is TRBV11-2; perhaps TRBD2 as D (6 bases). Trimming removed 3 bases from V and 3 bases from J, with 15 bases in between. The germline V gene encodes CDR1 SGHAT and CDR2 FQNNGV. The CDR3 loop spans 15 amino acids. The CDR3 region has the DNA TGTGCCAGCAGCTTTGGGGGAGGAATAGGCTACGAGCAGTACTTC. This encodes CASSFGGGIGYEQYF.

This chain links TRBV2 with TRBJ1-2, with a tentative D call TRBD1 (6 bases). V gave up 6 bases and J gave up 5 bases, with 22 bases separating them. Germline values: CDR1 SNHLY, CDR2 FYNNEI. The CDR3 has 16 residues. The CDR3 nucleotides are TGTGCCAGCAGCCCTTCCTCCGTTTCAGGGGTTTATGGCTACACCTTC. It translates to CASSPSSVSGVYGYTF.

V and J are TRBV5-8 and TRBJ1-5, with D perhaps matching TRBD1 (5 bases). This CDR3 is built from 14 residues. Germline V gene lookup returns CDR1 SGHTS and CDR2 YDEGEE. The V end was cut by 6 bases, the J end by 3 bases, with 13 bases between. For the CDR3, the DNA is TGTGCCAGCACCTTTCGGGGGGTCAATCAGCCCCAGCATTTT. Its translation: CASTFRGVNQPQHF.

The V call is TRBV4-1, the J call TRBJ2-1; TRBD2 aligns across 10 bases. This CDR3 region has 17 residues. Germline V gives CDR1 MGHRA, CDR2 YSYEKL. V shed 0 bases and J 3 bases; nucleotides not matched to a gene: 5. This CDR3 is CASSQDLASGGYNEQFF. The CDR3 nucleotides are TGCGCCAGCAGCCAAGATCTGGCTAGCGGGGGCTACAATGAGCAGTTCTTC.

V is TRBV2 and J is TRBJ2-1; TRBD1 matches 8 bases. The V gene end was trimmed by 6 bases and the J gene end by 5 bases; junction bases not matched to a gene: 6. Germline CDR1 reads SNHLY; CDR2 reads FYNNEI. This CDR3 has 14 residues. The chain's CDR3 is CASRNRGRNNEQFF. The CDR3 nucleotides read TGTGCCAGCAGGAACAGGGGGAGGAACAATGAGCAGTTCTTC.

V usage is TRBV14 and J usage is TRBJ1-2, with D possibly being TRBD1 (6 bases). This CDR3 has 13 amino acids. Trimming left V 4 bases short and J 8 bases short, with 14 bases between. Germline assignment: CDR1 SGHDN and CDR2 FVKESK. CDR3 in amino acids: CASSPYRVYGYTF. Here the CDR3 DNA reads TGTGCCAGCAGCCCCTACAGGGTTTACGGCTACACCTTC.

The gene calls are TRBV27 and TRBJ2-5; 7 nucleotides match TRBD1. Per germline, CDR1 MNHEY and CDR2 SMNVEV (reference sequence). This CDR3 spans 16 amino acids. V gave up 2 bases and J gave up 1 base; unmatched junction bases: 7. CDR3 sequence: CASSLVGGAVQETQYF. DNA of the CDR3: TGTGCCAGCAGTTTAGTAGGGGGCGCCGTCCAAGAGACCCAGTACTTC.